A selection of T cell receptor beta chains follows, all from one sample in a study of blood T cell repertoires in COVID-19. Only in-frame clones appear in the TCRdb table, and some are missing; sequencing was by immunoSEQ multiplex PCR. This sample has over 250,000 clones, with roughly 90% found just once. Sequencing was performed on peripheral blood. The receptors stem from a man aged 45-60 years with acute or convalescent COVID-19. Each CDR3 is given without its conserved first and last residue.

TRBJ1-2 | 10 | TRBV29-1 | SRGGDNYGYT
TRBJ2-1 | 11 | TRBV11-3 | ASSLGTWDEQF
TRBJ1-1 | 10 | TRBV4-1 | ASSQTATEAF
TRBJ2-2 | 14 | TRBV19 | ASSRGHSDGTGELF
TRBJ1-5 | 12 | TRBV5-1 | ASSLAGQGAPQH
TRBJ2-7 | 13 | TRBV18 | ASSLGQGTLYEQY
TRBJ2-4 | 11 | TRBV5-1 | ASSLGLVGIQY
TRBJ2-7 | 10 | TRBV6-6 | ASTQAIYEQY
TRBJ1-5 | 11 | TRBV10-2 | ASAVGLNQPQH
TRBJ2-1 | 13 | TRBV7-6 | ASSPGLAQSNEQF
TRBJ2-2 | 14 | TRBV10-3 | AIRMTGTGGPGELF
TRBJ1-6 | 12 | TRBV11-2 | ASSTGQTNSPLH
TRBJ1-2 | 13 | TRBV9 | ASSVSGGRDYGYT
TRBJ2-3 | 14 | TRBV6-5 | ASSYSWGLSADTQY
TRBJ2-3 | 13 | TRBV7-3 | ASSSTSGGTDTQY
TRBJ2-1 | 14 | TRBV30 | AWSDLTSGGNNEQF
TRBJ2-5 | 14 | TRBV7-2 | ASSLVFGGARETQY
TRBJ1-1 | 12 | TRBV3-1/TRBV3-2 | ASSPATPNTEAF
TRBJ2-1 | 11 | TRBV11-3 | ASSHGQYNEQF
TRBJ2-3 | 16 | TRBV3-1/TRBV3-2 | ASSPGGLAGGNTDTQY
TRBJ2-2 | 12 | TRBV5-1 | ASSLGGNTGELF
TRBJ1-1 | 13 | TRBV6-5 | ASSYSLGMNTEAF
TRBJ2-5 | 10 | TRBV5-1 | ASREESETQY
TRBJ2-3 | 13 | TRBV11-2 | ASSLDPSPVSAQY
TRBJ2-4 | 15 | TRBV3-1/TRBV3-2 | ASSQMGGTSGGNIQY
TRBJ2-3 | 11 | TRBV30 | AWSTGGTDTQY
TRBJ2-1 | 13 | TRBV2 | ASRPGLAGFNEQF
TRBJ2-3 | 12 | TRBV2 | ASQPGGETDTQY
TRBJ2-3 | 22 | TRBV7-3 | ASSLRTSWGGALPRLPSTDTQY
TRBJ1-4 | 11 | TRBV3-1/TRBV3-2 | ASSQEAREKLF
TRBJ1-5 | 13 | TRBV2 | ASFLDRGGNQPQH
TRBJ2-5 | 11 | TRBV19 | ASSTEGGETQY
TRBJ2-6 | 11 | TRBV11-2 | ASSLYGANVLT
TRBJ1-2 | 10 | TRBV6-5 | ASSSGGMGYT
TRBJ2-3 | 12 | TRBV27 | ASSLKGDTDTQY
TRBJ1-1 | 11 | TRBV3-1/TRBV3-2 | ASSSTTNTEAF
TRBJ1-3 | 14 | TRBV5-5 | ASSLGGTLSGNTIY
TRBJ1-2 | 14 | TRBV6-4 | ASSEGSGAGVFGYT
TRBJ1-1 | 11 | TRBV10-1 | ASRGSRNAEAF
TRBJ2-7 | 12 | TRBV27 | ASSPRTGAVKQY
TRBJ1-2 | 11 | TRBV30 | AWRRETGLGYT
TRBJ1-4 | 20 | TRBV12-5 | ASAFTPDRGRGWIMRDEKLF
TRBJ1-6 | 12 | TRBV6-5 | ASSTGQPRSPLH
TRBJ1-4 | 12 | TRBV7-9 | ASSSGQGREKLF
TRBJ2-1 | 13 | TRBV4-1 | ASSLGGGGYNEQF